This is a list of T cell receptor beta chains from one sample in a study of T cell responses to AZD1222 COVID-19 vaccine. The method was immunoSEQ multiplex PCR; TCRdb's version includes in-frame clones alone and lacks a portion of them. The sample includes tens of thousands of clones, around nine tenths of them seen just once. Sequencing was performed on peripheral blood, taken on day 0 of MenACWY control vaccination. These receptors all come from an adult in good health. CDR3s include the opening cysteine and the closing phenylalanine or tryptophan. The D gene is left open where the match is weak. The listing skips clone size in some rows; elsewhere it reads once, few, many or a size class.

J gene: TRBJ2-3
V gene: TRBV19
D gene: .
clone size: .
CDR3 DNA: TGTGCCAGTAATCTCAATCTAAACACAGATACGCAGTATTTT
CDR3 protein: CASNLNLNTDTQYF

J gene: TRBJ2-7
V gene: TRBV4-2
D gene: TRBD2
clone size: once
CDR3 DNA: TGTGCCAGCAGCCAACCGGGAACTAGCGGGAAGTCGGCCGAGCAGTACTTC
CDR3 protein: CASSQPGTSGKSAEQYF

J gene: TRBJ1-1
V gene: TRBV29-1
D gene: TRBD1
clone size: .
CDR3 DNA: TGCAGCGTTGTTGCAGGGGGCACTGAAGCTTTCTTT
CDR3 protein: CSVVAGGTEAFF

J gene: TRBJ2-7
V gene: TRBV7-9
D gene: .
clone size: .
CDR3 DNA: TGTGCCAGTAGCTTCCGACAGACCTACGAGCAGTACTTC
CDR3 protein: CASSFRQTYEQYF

J gene: TRBJ1-4
V gene: TRBV27
D gene: TRBD1
clone size: few
CDR3 DNA: TGTGCCAGCAGCGAGATACAGGGGATCAACAGGGAAAAACTGTTTTTT
CDR3 protein: CASSEIQGINREKLFF

J gene: TRBJ2-1
V gene: TRBV7-8
D gene: .
clone size: once
CDR3 DNA: TGTGCCAGCAGCTCCCGGGGCAGGCAGGCCTACAATGAGCAGTTCTTC
CDR3 protein: CASSSRGRQAYNEQFF

J gene: TRBJ2-2
V gene: TRBV12-3/TRBV12-4
D gene: TRBD2
clone size: .
CDR3 DNA: TGTGCCAGCGGGGAGGGGTCCGGGGAGCTGTTTTTT
CDR3 protein: CASGEGSGELFF

J gene: TRBJ1-6
V gene: TRBV30
D gene: .
clone size: .
CDR3 DNA: TGTGCCTGGAGTGTAGAGACGATGAATTCACCCCTCCACTTT
CDR3 protein: CAWSVETMNSPLHF

J gene: TRBJ2-1
V gene: TRBV3-1/TRBV3-2
D gene: .
clone size: .
CDR3 DNA: TGTGCCAGCAGCCAGGAGGGCGGACAGTTCTTC
CDR3 protein: CASSQEGGQFF

J gene: TRBJ2-3
V gene: TRBV6-6
D gene: .
clone size: .
CDR3 DNA: TGTGCCAGCAGTTATAGGGCGTTTCAAGATACGCAGTATTTT
CDR3 protein: CASSYRAFQDTQYF

J gene: TRBJ1-1
V gene: TRBV4-2
D gene: .
clone size: .
CDR3 DNA: TGTGCCAGCAGCCAAGTCCACGAATCCGGGAGGGCTGAAGCTTTCTTT
CDR3 protein: CASSQVHESGRAEAFF

J gene: TRBJ1-1
V gene: TRBV6-5
D gene: .
clone size: .
CDR3 DNA: TGTGCCAGCAGCCTCGGACAGTACACTGAAGCTTTCTTT
CDR3 protein: CASSLGQYTEAFF

J gene: TRBJ1-6
V gene: TRBV7-8
D gene: TRBD1
clone size: .
CDR3 DNA: TGTGCCAGCAGTCTCCAAGGACAGGGGGATCGGTCACCCCTCCACTTT
CDR3 protein: CASSLQGQGDRSPLHF

J gene: TRBJ2-1
V gene: TRBV7-9
D gene: .
clone size: .
CDR3 DNA: TGTGCCAGCAGCCAGCTACTTGGCAGGGCCTACAATGAGCAGTTCTTC
CDR3 protein: CASSQLLGRAYNEQFF

J gene: TRBJ1-5
V gene: TRBV10-3
D gene: .
clone size: once
CDR3 DNA: TGTGCCATCCTTTATCAGCCCCAGCATTTT
CDR3 protein: CAILYQPQHF

J gene: TRBJ2-7
V gene: TRBV14
D gene: TRBD2
clone size: .
CDR3 DNA: TGTGCCAGCAGCCATTCAACCGGTAGGGGAGGGTACGAGCAGTACTTC
CDR3 protein: CASSHSTGRGGYEQYF

J gene: TRBJ2-7
V gene: TRBV7-9
D gene: .
clone size: .
CDR3 DNA: TGTGCCAGCAGCCTTCCGACTGGATCCTACGAGCAGTACTTC
CDR3 protein: CASSLPTGSYEQYF

J gene: TRBJ1-5
V gene: TRBV30
D gene: .
clone size: once
CDR3 DNA: TGTGCCTGGAGTGAGGGTTATCAGCCCCAGCATTTT
CDR3 protein: CAWSEGYQPQHF

J gene: TRBJ2-7
V gene: TRBV5-4
D gene: TRBD1
clone size: few
CDR3 DNA: TGTGCCAGCAGCTTGAAGGGACAGGGCGGCGAGCAGTACTTC
CDR3 protein: CASSLKGQGGEQYF

J gene: TRBJ1-2
V gene: TRBV6-5
D gene: .
clone size: .
CDR3 DNA: TGTGCCAGCAGTTACTCGAGAGGGACCACCTATGGCTACACCTTC
CDR3 protein: CASSYSRGTTYGYTF

J gene: TRBJ2-5
V gene: TRBV7-9
D gene: .
clone size: .
CDR3 DNA: TGTGCCAGCAGCCCCCCTGTCCAAGAGACCCAGTACTTC
CDR3 protein: CASSPPVQETQYF

J gene: TRBJ1-1
V gene: TRBV19
D gene: .
clone size: .
CDR3 DNA: TGTGCCAGTAGTATCGCACAGGTTGGCACTGAAGCTTTCTTT
CDR3 protein: CASSIAQVGTEAFF

J gene: TRBJ1-1
V gene: TRBV19
D gene: TRBD1
clone size: .
CDR3 DNA: TGTGCCAGTAGTAGCGGAGAGGGCAGGGGGGGGACTGAAGCTTTCTTT
CDR3 protein: CASSSGEGRGGTEAFF

J gene: TRBJ2-5
V gene: TRBV19
D gene: .
clone size: .
CDR3 DNA: TGTGCCAGCGCCCGGACGGTCCCTAGGGACGAGACCCAGTACTTC
CDR3 protein: CASARTVPRDETQYF

J gene: TRBJ1-6
V gene: TRBV2
D gene: .
clone size: .
CDR3 DNA: TGTGCCACCCGGTCCGGGGGGAATTCACCCCTCCACTTT
CDR3 protein: CATRSGGNSPLHF

J gene: TRBJ1-5
V gene: TRBV13
D gene: .
clone size: .
CDR3 DNA: TGTGCCAGCAGCCTTGACAGGAGCAATCAGCCCCAGCATTTT
CDR3 protein: CASSLDRSNQPQHF

J gene: TRBJ1-4
V gene: TRBV7-2
D gene: .
clone size: .
CDR3 DNA: TGTGCCAGCAGCCCGCAGAGTGCAACTAATGAAAAACTGTTTTTT
CDR3 protein: CASSPQSATNEKLFF

J gene: TRBJ1-6
V gene: TRBV14
D gene: .
clone size: .
CDR3 DNA: TGTGCCAGCAGCCTGGCAAATTCACCCCTCCACTTT
CDR3 protein: CASSLANSPLHF

J gene: TRBJ1-2
V gene: TRBV2
D gene: TRBD1
clone size: .
CDR3 DNA: TGTGCCAGCCTCGGCGGACAGGGGGTCTATGGCTACACCTTC
CDR3 protein: CASLGGQGVYGYTF

J gene: TRBJ2-1
V gene: TRBV6-4
D gene: TRBD2
clone size: .
CDR3 DNA: TGTGCCAGCAGTGACTCAGCGGGAGGAAACAATGAGCAGTTCTTC
CDR3 protein: CASSDSAGGNNEQFF

J gene: TRBJ2-3
V gene: TRBV18
D gene: .
clone size: .
CDR3 DNA: TGTGCCAGCTCACCACCAGGGGGCACAGATACGCAGTATTTT
CDR3 protein: CASSPPGGTDTQYF

J gene: TRBJ2-5
V gene: TRBV5-1
D gene: TRBD2
clone size: once
CDR3 DNA: TGCGCCAGCAGCGGGCGGGAGTATCAAGAGACCCAGTACTTC
CDR3 protein: CASSGREYQETQYF

J gene: TRBJ1-5
V gene: TRBV25-1
D gene: .
clone size: .
CDR3 DNA: TGTGCCAGCAGTGAATTGAGCAATCAGCCCCAGCATTTT
CDR3 protein: CASSELSNQPQHF

J gene: TRBJ2-7
V gene: TRBV27
D gene: .
clone size: .
CDR3 DNA: TGTGCCAGCAGTTTATCCCCAGGGCGGGACGAGCAGTACTTC
CDR3 protein: CASSLSPGRDEQYF

J gene: TRBJ2-7
V gene: TRBV6-6
D gene: TRBD1
clone size: .
CDR3 DNA: TGTGCCAGCAGCCCACAGGGGGCACGGGAGCAGTACTTC
CDR3 protein: CASSPQGAREQYF

J gene: TRBJ1-2
V gene: TRBV5-6
D gene: .
clone size: .
CDR3 DNA: TGTGCCAGCAGCCCCGGGACTTGGAGGGGCTACACCTTC
CDR3 protein: CASSPGTWRGYTF

J gene: TRBJ1-2
V gene: TRBV19
D gene: .
clone size: .
CDR3 DNA: TGTGCCAGTAGTATCTCGGTATCCTATGGCTACACCTTC
CDR3 protein: CASSISVSYGYTF